The clone carrying this T cell receptor (beta chain) has just a few counts. This sample stems from a study of blood T cell repertoires in COVID-19. The CDR3 is 14 amino acids. The germline V gene encodes CDR1 MNHEY and CDR2 SVGEGT. Germline trimming cut 8 bases from V and 0 bases from J; bases unmatched to any gene: 5. Method: immunoSEQ multiplex PCR; TCRdb's copy keeps in-frame clones and lacks some. The data hold 95,000 to 150,000 clones, with about four fifths observed a single time. The gene calls are TRBV6-2 or TRBV6-3 and TRBJ1-1; 8 bases fit TRBD1. Sequenced: peripheral blood. The TCR comes from a man between 60 and 70 years old with active or convalescent COVID-19. This CDR3 reads CASGRQGMNTEAFF. For the CDR3, the DNA is TGTGCCAGCGGCCGACAGGGGATGAACACTGAAGCTTTCTTT.